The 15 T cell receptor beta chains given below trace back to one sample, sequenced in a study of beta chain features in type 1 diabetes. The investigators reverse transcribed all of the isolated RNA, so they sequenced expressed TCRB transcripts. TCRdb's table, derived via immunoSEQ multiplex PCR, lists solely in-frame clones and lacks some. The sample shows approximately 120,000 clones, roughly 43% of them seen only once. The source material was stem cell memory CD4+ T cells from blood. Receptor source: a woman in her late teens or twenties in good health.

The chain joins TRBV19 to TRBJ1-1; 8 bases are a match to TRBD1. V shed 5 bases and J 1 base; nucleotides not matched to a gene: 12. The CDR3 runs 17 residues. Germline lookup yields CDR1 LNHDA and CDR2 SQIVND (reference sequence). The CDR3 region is CASSELTGGRTNTEAFF. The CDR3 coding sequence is TGTGCCAGTAGTGAATTAACAGGGGGACGGACGAACACTGAAGCTTTCTTT.

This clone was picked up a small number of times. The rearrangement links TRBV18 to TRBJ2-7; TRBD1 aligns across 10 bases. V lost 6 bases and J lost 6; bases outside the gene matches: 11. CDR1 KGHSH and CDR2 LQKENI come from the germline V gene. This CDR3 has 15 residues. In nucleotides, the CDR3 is TGTGCCAGCTCCCGGACAGGGGGGTATAACGGCGAGCAGTACTTC. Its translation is CASSRTGGYNGEQYF.

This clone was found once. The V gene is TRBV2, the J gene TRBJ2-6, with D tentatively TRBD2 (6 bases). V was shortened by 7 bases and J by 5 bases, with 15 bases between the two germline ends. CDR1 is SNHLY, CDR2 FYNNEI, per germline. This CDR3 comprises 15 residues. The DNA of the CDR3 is TGTGCCAGCATACGGTTAAGGACTAGGGCCAACGTCCTGACTTTC. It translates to CASIRLRTRANVLTF. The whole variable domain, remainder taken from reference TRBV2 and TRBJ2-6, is EPEVTQTPSHQVTQMGQEVILRCVPISNHLYFYWYRQILGQKVEFLVSFYNNEISEKSEIFDDQFSVERPDGSNFTLKIRSTKLEDSAMYFCASIRLRTRANVLTFGAGSRLTVL.

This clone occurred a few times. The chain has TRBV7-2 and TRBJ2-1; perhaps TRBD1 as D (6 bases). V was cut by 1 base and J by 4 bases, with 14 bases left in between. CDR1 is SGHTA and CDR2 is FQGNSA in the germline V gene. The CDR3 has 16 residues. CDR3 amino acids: CASSLEWGLVYNEQFF. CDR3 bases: TGTGCCAGCAGCTTAGAATGGGGGCTCGTGTACAATGAGCAGTTCTTC.

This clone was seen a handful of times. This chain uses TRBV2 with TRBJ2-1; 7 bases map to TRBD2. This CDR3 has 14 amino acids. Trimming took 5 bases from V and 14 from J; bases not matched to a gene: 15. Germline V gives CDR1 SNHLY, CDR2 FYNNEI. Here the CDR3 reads CASSLMTSYLLKFF. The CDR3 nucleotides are TGTGCCAGCAGTCTTATGACTAGCTACCTGTTAAAGTTCTTC.

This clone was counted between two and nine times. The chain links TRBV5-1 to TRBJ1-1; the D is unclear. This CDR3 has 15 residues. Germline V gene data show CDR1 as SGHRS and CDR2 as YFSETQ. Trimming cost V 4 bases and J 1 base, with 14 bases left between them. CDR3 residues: CASSAVAGSNTEAFF. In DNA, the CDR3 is TGCGCCAGCAGCGCTGTGGCAGGTTCGAACACTGAAGCTTTCTTT.

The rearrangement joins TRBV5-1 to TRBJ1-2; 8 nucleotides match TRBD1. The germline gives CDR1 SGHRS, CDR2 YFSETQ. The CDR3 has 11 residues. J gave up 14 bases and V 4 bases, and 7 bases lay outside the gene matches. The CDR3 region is CASSGGQGLTF. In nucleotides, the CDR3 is TGCGCCAGCAGCGGAGGACAGGGTCTAACCTTC.

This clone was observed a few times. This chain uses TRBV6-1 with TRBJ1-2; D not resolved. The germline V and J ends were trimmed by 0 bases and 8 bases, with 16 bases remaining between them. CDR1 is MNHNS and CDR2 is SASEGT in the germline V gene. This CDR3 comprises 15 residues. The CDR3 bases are TGTGCCAGCAGTGAAGCGCTTCAAGGATCGGGAGGCTACACCTTC. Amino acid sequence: CASSEALQGSGGYTF.

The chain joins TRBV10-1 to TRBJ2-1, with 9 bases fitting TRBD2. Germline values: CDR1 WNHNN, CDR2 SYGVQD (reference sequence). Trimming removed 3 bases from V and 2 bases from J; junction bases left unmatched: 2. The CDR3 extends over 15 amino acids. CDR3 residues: CASSEGTSTYNEQFF. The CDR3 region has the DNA TGCGCCAGCAGTGAAGGGACTAGCACCTACAATGAGCAGTTCTTC.

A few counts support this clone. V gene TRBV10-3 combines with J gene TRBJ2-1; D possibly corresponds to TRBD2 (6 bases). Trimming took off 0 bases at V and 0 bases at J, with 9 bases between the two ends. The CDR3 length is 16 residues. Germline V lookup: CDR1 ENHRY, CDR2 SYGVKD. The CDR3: CAISESGGNSYNEQFF. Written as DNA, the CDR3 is TGTGCCATCAGTGAGTCGGGCGGGAACTCCTACAATGAGCAGTTCTTC.

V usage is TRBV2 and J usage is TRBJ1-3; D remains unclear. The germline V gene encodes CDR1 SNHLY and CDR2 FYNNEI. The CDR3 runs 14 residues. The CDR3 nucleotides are TGTGCTGGAGGTGGAGTGGTCTACGGAAACACCATATATTTT. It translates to CAGGGVVYGNTIYF. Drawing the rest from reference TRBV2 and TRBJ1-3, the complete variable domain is EPEVTQTPSHQVTQMGQEVILRCVPISNHLYFYWYRQILGQKVEFLVSFYNNEISEKSEIFDDQFSVERPDGSNFTLKIRSTKLEDSAMYFCAGGGVVYGNTIYFGEGSWLTVV.

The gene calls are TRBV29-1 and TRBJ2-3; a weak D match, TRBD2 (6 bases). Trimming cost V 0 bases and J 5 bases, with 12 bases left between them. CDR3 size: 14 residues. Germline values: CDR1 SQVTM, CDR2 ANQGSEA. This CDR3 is CSVEDRGRGDTQYF. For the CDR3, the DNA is TGCAGCGTTGAAGACCGGGGGAGAGGAGATACGCAGTATTTT.

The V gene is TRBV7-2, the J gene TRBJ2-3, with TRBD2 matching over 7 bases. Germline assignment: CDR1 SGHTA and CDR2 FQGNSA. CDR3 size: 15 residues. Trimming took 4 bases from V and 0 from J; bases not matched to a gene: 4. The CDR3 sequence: CASSWVGGSTDTQYF. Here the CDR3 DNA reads TGTGCCAGCAGCTGGGTGGGAGGGAGCACAGATACGCAGTATTTT.

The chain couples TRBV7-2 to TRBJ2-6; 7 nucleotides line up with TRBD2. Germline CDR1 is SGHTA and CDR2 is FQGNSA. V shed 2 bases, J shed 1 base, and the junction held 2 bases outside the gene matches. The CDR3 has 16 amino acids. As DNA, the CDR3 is TGTGCCAGCAGCTTATCGGGGGGATCTGGGGCCAACGTCCTGACTTTC. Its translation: CASSLSGGSGANVLTF. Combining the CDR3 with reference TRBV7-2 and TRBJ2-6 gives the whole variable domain GAGVSQSPSNKVTEKGKDVELRCDPISGHTALYWYRQSLGQGLEFLIYFQGNSAPDKSGLPSDRFSAERTGGSVSTLTIQRTQQEDSAVYLCASSLSGGSGANVLTFGAGSRLTVL.

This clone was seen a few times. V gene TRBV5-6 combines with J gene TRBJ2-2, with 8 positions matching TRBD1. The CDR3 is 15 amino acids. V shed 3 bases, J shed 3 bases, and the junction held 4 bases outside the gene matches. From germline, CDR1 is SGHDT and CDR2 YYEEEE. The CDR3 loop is CASSSRQGYTGELFF. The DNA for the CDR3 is TGTGCCAGCAGCTCCCGACAGGGGTACACCGGGGAGCTGTTTTTT.